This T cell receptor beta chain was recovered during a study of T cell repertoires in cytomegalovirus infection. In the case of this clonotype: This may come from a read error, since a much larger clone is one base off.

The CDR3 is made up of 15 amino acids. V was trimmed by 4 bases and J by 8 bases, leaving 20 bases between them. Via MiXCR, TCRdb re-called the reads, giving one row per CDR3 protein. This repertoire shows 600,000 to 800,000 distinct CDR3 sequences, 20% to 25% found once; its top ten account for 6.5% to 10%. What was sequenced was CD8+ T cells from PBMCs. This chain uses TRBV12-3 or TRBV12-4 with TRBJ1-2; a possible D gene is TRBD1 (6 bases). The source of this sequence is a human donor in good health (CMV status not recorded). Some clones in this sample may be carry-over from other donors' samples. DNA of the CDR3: TGTGCCAGCAGTTCGCCCCGGACAGAGACTTTAGGCTACACCTTC. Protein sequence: CASSSPRTETLGYTF.